The sequence of this T cell receptor beta chain was determined in a study of monozygotic twins with inflammatory bowel disease. Study observations and caveats: Differing immunosuppressive treatments may have added variability to patient repertoires.

Input per TCR library consisted of approximately 3,500 ng of total RNA. UMIs with a 6-nucleotide sample barcode were added by template switching. TCRdb reprocessed the 5' RACE reads and stores each CDR3 protein as one record, lacking DNA. Its table lists around 370,000 distinct CDR3 sequences. For this clonotype: The antigen is unknown.

Germline V gives CDR1 LGHNA, CDR2 YSLEER. CDR3 size: 17 residues. V and J are TRBV4-3 and TRBJ1-3. The clonotype comes from a human donor with ulcerative colitis or Crohn's disease, or a healthy co-twin of an affected twin (not recorded which). Sequenced material: blood. The CDR3 protein is CASSQDVDGPSGNTIYF.